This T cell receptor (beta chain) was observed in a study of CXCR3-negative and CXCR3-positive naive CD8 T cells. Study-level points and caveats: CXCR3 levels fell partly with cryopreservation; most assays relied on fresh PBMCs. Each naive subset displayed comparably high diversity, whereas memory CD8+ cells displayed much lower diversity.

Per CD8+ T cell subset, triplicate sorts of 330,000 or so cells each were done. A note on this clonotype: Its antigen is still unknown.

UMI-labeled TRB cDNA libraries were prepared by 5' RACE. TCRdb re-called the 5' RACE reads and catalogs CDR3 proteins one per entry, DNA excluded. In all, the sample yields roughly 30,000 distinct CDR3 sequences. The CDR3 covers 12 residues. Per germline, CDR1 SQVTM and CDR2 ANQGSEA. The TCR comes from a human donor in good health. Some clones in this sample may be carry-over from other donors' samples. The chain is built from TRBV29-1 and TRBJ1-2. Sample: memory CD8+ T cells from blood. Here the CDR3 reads CSVEANPYGYTF.